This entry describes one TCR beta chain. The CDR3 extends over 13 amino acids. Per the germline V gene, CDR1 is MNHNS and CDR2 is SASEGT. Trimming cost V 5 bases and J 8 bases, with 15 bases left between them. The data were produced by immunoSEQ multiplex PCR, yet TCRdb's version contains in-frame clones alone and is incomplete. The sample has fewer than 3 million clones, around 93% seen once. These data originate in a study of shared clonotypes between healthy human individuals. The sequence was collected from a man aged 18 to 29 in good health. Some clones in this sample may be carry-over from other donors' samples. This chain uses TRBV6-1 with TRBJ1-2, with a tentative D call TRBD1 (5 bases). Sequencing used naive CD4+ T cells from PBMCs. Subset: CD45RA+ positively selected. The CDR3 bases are TGTGCCAGCAGTCAACCCCGGGACCCCGGCTACACCTTC. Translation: CASSQPRDPGYTF.